These T cell receptor beta chains were read from a single sample in a study of T cell responses to AZD1222 COVID-19 vaccine. The repertoire was sequenced with immunoSEQ multiplex PCR; TCRdb's copy has only in-frame clones and lacks some. Of some 120,000 clones listed, 75% to 95% are singletons. The material sequenced was peripheral blood, taken 28 days after the second dose of the MenACWY control vaccine. The receptors here all came from an adult who received the MenACWY meningococcal vaccine as a control. Both conserved end residues are part of each CDR3. D genes are given only for firm matches. Where a row states a size, it is once, few, many or the class of an expanded clone; other rows omit it.

j_gene | d_gene | abundance | v_gene | CDR3nt | CDR3aa
TRBJ1-4 | TRBD1 | NA | TRBV28 | TGTGCCAGCAGTTTTGTGGGACAGGGTGTCCGTGAAAAACTGTTTTTT | CASSFVGQGVREKLFF
TRBJ2-7 | TRBD1 | NA | TRBV25-1 | TGTGCCAGCACCGGGACAGGGTCTGGCGAGCAGTACTTC | CASTGTGSGEQYF
TRBJ2-6 | NA | once | TRBV28 | TGTGCCTCCCGTCGGCTAGGGGAAACTGGGGCCAACGTCCTGACTTTC | CASRRLGETGANVLTF
TRBJ2-7 | NA | NA | TRBV5-6 | TGTGCCAGCAGCGGGAAGGGACACCTTGGGAGGACCTACGAGCAGTACTTC | CASSGKGHLGRTYEQYF
TRBJ2-5 | NA | NA | TRBV27 | TGTGCCAGCAGCAGTGGGGGGTTGGGCGAGACCCAGTACTTC | CASSSGGLGETQYF
TRBJ2-1 | NA | NA | TRBV7-6 | TGTGCCAGCAGCTCGACGGACGAATCCCTACGTGAGCAGTTCTTC | CASSSTDESLREQFF
TRBJ2-1 | TRBD2 | few | TRBV6-5 | TGTGCCAGCAGAAAGCGGGAGGGCTATGAGCAGTTCTTC | CASRKREGYEQFF
TRBJ2-5 | NA | NA | TRBV3-1/TRBV3-2 | TGTGCCAGCAGCCAAGATCCCGGGAATCAAGAGACCCAGTACTTC | CASSQDPGNQETQYF
TRBJ1-2 | NA | NA | TRBV21-1 | TGTGCCAGCAGCCTACGGACGGCCTGGCCCTATGGCTACACCTTC | CASSLRTAWPYGYTF
TRBJ2-5 | TRBD1 | once | TRBV5-6 | TGTGCCAGCAGCTTGGCCCCCGGGACAGTGGTAGAGACCCAGTACTTC | CASSLAPGTVVETQYF
TRBJ1-1 | NA | NA | TRBV14 | TGTGCCAGCAGCCAGTGGAGGGGTGGTGATTTGGGCACTGAAGCTTTCTTT | CASSQWRGGDLGTEAFF
TRBJ2-3 | NA | NA | TRBV20-1 | TGCAGTGCTAGTGTGCGACTAGGAGGTGGTAGGGATACGCAGTATTTT | CSASVRLGGGRDTQYF
TRBJ2-5 | NA | NA | TRBV9 | TGTGCCAGCAGCGTAGGAGGTGTCCAAGAGACCCAGTACTTC | CASSVGGVQETQYF
TRBJ1-4 | NA | NA | TRBV7-2 | TGTGCCAGCAGCTTTTCCCCTGCAACTAATGAAAAACTGTTTTTT | CASSFSPATNEKLFF
TRBJ2-3 | TRBD2 | NA | TRBV6-1 | TGTGCCAGCAGTGAAACAATAGCGGGGAAGCCAACAGATACGCAGTATTTT | CASSETIAGKPTDTQYF
TRBJ2-1 | NA | NA | TRBV29-1 | TGCAGCGTTGACTTTCGCGGGGGCACTGAGCAGTTCTTC | CSVDFRGGTEQFF
TRBJ2-3 | TRBD2 | once | TRBV7-8 | TGTGCCAGCAGCCCCCGGACTAGCGGGGTTACAGATACGCAGTATTTT | CASSPRTSGVTDTQYF
TRBJ2-5 | NA | NA | TRBV2 | TGTGCCAGCAGGCTGGGGGTAGAGACCCAGTACTTC | CASRLGVETQYF
TRBJ1-5 | NA | once | TRBV25-1 | TGTGCCAGCAGTGAAATACGGAGCAATCAGCCCCAGCATTTT | CASSEIRSNQPQHF
TRBJ1-5 | NA | NA | TRBV6-1 | TGTGCCAGCAGTGAAGCAAGGACACGGGGCAATCAGCCCCAGCATTTT | CASSEARTRGNQPQHF
TRBJ2-1 | TRBD2 | NA | TRBV28 | TGTGCCAGCAGTTCGTTAGCGGGGGTGGGCTATGAGCAGTTCTTC | CASSSLAGVGYEQFF
TRBJ2-1 | NA | NA | TRBV19 | TGTGCCAGTAGTATAGCGGGGAATGAGCAGTTCTTC | CASSIAGNEQFF
TRBJ1-6 | NA | few | TRBV27 | TGTGCCAGCAGTTTATTAAATTCACCCCTCCACTTT | CASSLLNSPLHF
TRBJ1-1 | TRBD1 | NA | TRBV5-5 | TGTGCCAGCAGCCGGACAGGGAGGGACACTGAAGCTTTCTTT | CASSRTGRDTEAFF
TRBJ2-1 | NA | NA | TRBV27 | TGTGCCAGCAGTTTACAGGGGTCCTACAATGAGCAGTTCTTC | CASSLQGSYNEQFF
TRBJ1-2 | NA | NA | TRBV29-1 | TGCAGCGTTGGGAGCACCGGGACTAACTATGGCTACACCTTC | CSVGSTGTNYGYTF
TRBJ2-1 | NA | once | TRBV19 | TGTGCCAGTAGTATAGCACATAGCTCCTACAATGAGCAGTTCTTC | CASSIAHSSYNEQFF
TRBJ1-4 | TRBD1 | NA | TRBV7-9 | TGTGCCAGCAGCCCTACAGGGGGCTCAACTAATGAAAAACTGTTTTTT | CASSPTGGSTNEKLFF
TRBJ2-7 | TRBD1 | NA | TRBV2 | TGTGCCAGCAGTGGGGACAGTTACCGCTACGAGCAGTACTTC | CASSGDSYRYEQYF
TRBJ2-1 | TRBD1 | NA | TRBV7-2 | TGTGCCAGCAGTCTGGGGGGACAGGGATTAAATGAGCAGTTCTTC | CASSLGGQGLNEQFF
TRBJ1-1 | TRBD1 | NA | TRBV3-1/TRBV3-2 | TGTGCCAGCAGCCAAGATCTGGACAGGGTTATAGCTTTCTTT | CASSQDLDRVIAFF
TRBJ1-6 | NA | NA | TRBV6-5 | TGTGCCAGCAGTTACTCGAAAGGGTATAATTCACCCCTCCACTTT | CASSYSKGYNSPLHF
TRBJ2-6 | TRBD2 | NA | TRBV28 | TGTGCCAGCAGTTTGACAGGGCTAGCGGGAGTGGGGGCCAACGTCCTGACTTTC | CASSLTGLAGVGANVLTF
TRBJ1-6 | NA | NA | TRBV4-1 | TGCGCCAGCAGCCAAGAATTTGACAGACTTTCACCCCTCCACTTT | CASSQEFDRLSPLHF
TRBJ1-1 | NA | NA | TRBV28 | TGTGCCAGCAGTTTTAGGGGGACTCAAGCTTTCTTT | CASSFRGTQAFF
TRBJ2-5 | TRBD2 | NA | TRBV7-9 | TGTGCCAGCAGCTTAGAAGTGGTGTTACTAGCGGGGTCTGAGACCCAGTACTTC | CASSLEVVLLAGSETQYF
TRBJ2-1 | NA | NA | TRBV6-5 | TGTGCCAGCAGTTCAGGGAACTACAATGAGCAGTTCTTC | CASSSGNYNEQFF
TRBJ1-5 | NA | NA | TRBV27 | TGTGCCAGCAGTTCGGGACCGTATAGCAATCAGCCCCAGCATTTT | CASSSGPYSNQPQHF
TRBJ2-3 | NA | NA | TRBV5-1 | TGCGCCAGCAGCCCCAAATCTTTCACAGATACGCAGTATTTT | CASSPKSFTDTQYF
TRBJ1-2 | NA | NA | TRBV12-3/TRBV12-4 | TGTGCCAGCAGTTCCGGGACAAATTATGGCTACACCTTC | CASSSGTNYGYTF
TRBJ2-7 | TRBD2 | NA | TRBV7-9 | TGTGCCAGCAGCTTAGCCCCCTTAGCGGGAGGTAACGAGCAGTACTTC | CASSLAPLAGGNEQYF
TRBJ1-4 | NA | NA | TRBV3-1/TRBV3-2 | TGTGCCAGCAGCCCTAGGGGGGCTAATGAAAAACTGTTTTTT | CASSPRGANEKLFF
TRBJ1-1 | NA | NA | TRBV5-1 | TGCGCCAGCAGCTTAGGTCAGGTCAACACTGAAGCTTTCTTT | CASSLGQVNTEAFF
TRBJ1-1 | TRBD1 | NA | TRBV5-1 | TGCGCCACCAGGACAGGGGGCGGGAACACTGAAGCTTTCTTT | CATRTGGGNTEAFF
TRBJ2-3 | TRBD1 | NA | TRBV24-1 | TGTGCCACCAGTGACGCGGGACAGGGTGAAGGCACAGATACGCAGTATTTT | CATSDAGQGEGTDTQYF
TRBJ2-1 | TRBD1 | NA | TRBV24-1 | TGTGCCACCAGTGAACCCAGGGGGTCATCCTACAATGAGCAGTTCTTC | CATSEPRGSSYNEQFF
TRBJ2-4 | NA | NA | TRBV28 | TGTGCCAGCAGTGCCGAAAACATTCAGTACTTC | CASSAENIQYF
TRBJ2-3 | NA | NA | TRBV7-3 | TGTGCCAGCAGCGTTCAGGGGATCACAGATACGCAGTATTTT | CASSVQGITDTQYF
TRBJ2-5 | NA | NA | TRBV6-2/TRBV6-3 | TGTGCCAGCAGCCTCACGGGGTCCCAAGAGACCCAGTACTTC | CASSLTGSQETQYF